Listed below are T cell receptor beta chains from one sample, sequenced in a study of healthy donors' naive CD4 and CD8 T cells. MiXCR, run by TCRdb on the reads, gives a single entry per CDR3 protein. This repertoire shows approximately 200,000 distinct CDR3 sequences, 65% to 80% found once; its top ten account for around 2%. The specimen was naive CD4+ and CD8+ T cells sorted from blood, pooled from several donors. The receptors derive from a pool of human donors in good health; the sample pools cells from several healthy donors. CDR3s include the opening cysteine and the closing phenylalanine or tryptophan. The order of the fields is D gene, J gene, clone size, V gene, CDR3 length, CDR3 protein, CDR3 DNA. A D gene is named only where the DNA matches it firmly. A row's size may be missing; if present it is once, few, many or a size class.

D: NA; J: TRBJ2-5; size: NA; V: TRBV29-1; length: 14; CDR3: CSVGYQGLQETQYF; DNA: TGCAGCGTTGGATACCAGGGTTTGCAAGAGACCCAGTACTTC
D: TRBD2; J: TRBJ2-1; size: NA; V: TRBV4-3; length: 17; CDR3: CASSQDQASGLYNEQFF; DNA: TGCGCCAGCAGCCAAGATCAGGCTAGCGGGCTCTACAATGAGCAGTTCTTC
D: NA; J: TRBJ2-1; size: NA; V: TRBV19; length: 20; CDR3: CASSIPPTGPESSSYNEQFF; DNA: TGTGCCAGTAGTATACCCCCAACAGGCCCCGAATCGAGCTCCTACAATGAGCAGTTCTTC
D: NA; J: TRBJ2-5; size: once; V: TRBV24-1; length: 12; CDR3: CATSTEQETQYF; DNA: TGTGCCACCAGTACGGAGCAAGAGACCCAGTACTTC
D: NA; J: TRBJ1-5; size: once; V: TRBV7-9; length: 14; CDR3: CASSYDSLNQPQHF; DNA: TGTGCCAGCAGCTACGACAGCTTAAATCAGCCCCAGCATTTT
D: NA; J: TRBJ2-3; size: few; V: TRBV6-6; length: 14; CDR3: CASSYSGSTDTQYF; DNA: TGTGCCAGCAGTTACTCGGGCAGCACAGATACGCAGTATTTT
D: NA; J: TRBJ2-1; size: NA; V: TRBV29-1; length: 11; CDR3: CSGSDRNEQFF; DNA: TGCAGCGGTTCCGACCGAAATGAGCAGTTCTTC
D: NA; J: TRBJ1-2; size: NA; V: TRBV29-1; length: 11; CDR3: CSAQGRYGYTF; DNA: TGCAGCGCGCAGGGACGCTATGGCTACACCTTC
D: TRBD2; J: TRBJ2-7; size: once; V: TRBV11-2; length: 17; CDR3: CASSLGPTSGSSYEQYF; DNA: TGTGCCAGCAGCTTAGGCCCGACTAGCGGGAGCTCCTACGAGCAGTACTTC
D: NA; J: TRBJ1-3; size: few; V: TRBV29-1; length: 14; CDR3: CSVLDGISGNTIYF; DNA: TGCAGCGTTCTCGACGGTATCTCTGGAAACACCATATATTTT
D: TRBD1; J: TRBJ1-1; size: NA; V: TRBV29-1; length: 13; CDR3: CSASGQVSTEAFF; DNA: TGCAGCGCCTCGGGACAGGTGAGCACTGAAGCTTTCTTT
D: NA; J: TRBJ1-1; size: few; V: TRBV29-1; length: 13; CDR3: CSVDRAQITEAFF; DNA: TGCAGCGTTGACAGGGCGCAAATTACTGAAGCTTTCTTT
D: NA; J: TRBJ2-7; size: few; V: TRBV27; length: 13; CDR3: CASSFSAAYEQYF; DNA: TGTGCCAGCAGTTTTTCGGCCGCCTACGAGCAGTACTTC
D: NA; J: TRBJ1-1; size: NA; V: TRBV29-1; length: 16; CDR3: CSVEEHRSLQNTEAFF; DNA: TGCAGCGTTGAAGAGCACAGGAGCTTACAGAACACTGAAGCTTTCTTT
D: NA; J: TRBJ2-5; size: NA; V: TRBV6-1; length: 12; CDR3: CASSEDLETQYF; DNA: TGTGCCAGCAGTGAAGATCTGGAGACCCAGTACTTC
D: TRBD2; J: TRBJ2-3; size: NA; V: TRBV27; length: 16; CDR3: CASTTVGTGEGDTQYF; DNA: TGTGCCAGCACAACTGTTGGGACGGGGGAGGGAGATACGCAGTATTTT
D: TRBD2; J: TRBJ2-3; size: NA; V: TRBV6-2/TRBV6-3; length: 14; CDR3: CASRERGSTDTQYF; DNA: TGTGCCAGCAGGGAGCGGGGTTCCACAGATACGCAGTATTTT
D: TRBD2; J: TRBJ2-3; size: NA; V: TRBV12-3/TRBV12-4; length: 16; CDR3: CASSLISGGITDTQYF; DNA: TGTGCCAGCAGTTTAATCAGCGGGGGAATCACAGATACGCAGTATTTT
D: NA; J: TRBJ1-1; size: NA; V: TRBV11-1; length: 11; CDR3: CASSLTDGMQF; DNA: TGTGCCAGCAGCTTAACCGACGGCATGCAATTT
D: TRBD1; J: TRBJ2-5; size: few; V: TRBV20-1; length: 14; CDR3: CSASVTRGPVTQYF; DNA: TGCAGTGCTAGTGTGACAAGGGGGCCGGTGACCCAGTACTTC
D: NA; J: TRBJ1-1; size: NA; V: TRBV29-1; length: 13; CDR3: CSLLTGENTEAFF; DNA: TGCAGCTTACTGACAGGCGAGAACACTGAAGCTTTCTTT
D: NA; J: TRBJ1-2; size: NA; V: TRBV19; length: 10; CDR3: CATGNYGYTF; DNA: TGTGCCACCGGGAACTATGGCTACACCTTC
D: NA; J: TRBJ2-7; size: NA; V: TRBV5-5; length: 12; CDR3: CASSLTVYEQYF; DNA: TGTGCCAGCAGCCTGACAGTCTACGAGCAGTACTTC
D: NA; J: TRBJ1-6; size: NA; V: TRBV29-1; length: 10; CDR3: CSVVDSPLHF; DNA: TGCAGCGTTGTTGATTCACCCCTCCACTTT
D: TRBD1; J: TRBJ2-5; size: NA; V: TRBV29-1; length: 15; CDR3: CSALPSGGEGETQYF; DNA: TGCAGCGCCTTACCGTCAGGGGGCGAGGGAGAGACCCAGTACTTC
D: TRBD1; J: TRBJ1-1; size: NA; V: TRBV29-1; length: 14; CDR3: CSAWRGLVNTEAFF; DNA: TGCAGCGCGTGGAGGGGGCTTGTGAACACTGAAGCTTTCTTT
D: NA; J: TRBJ1-6; size: NA; V: TRBV18; length: 20; CDR3: CASSPTAGILPSSYNSPLHF; DNA: TGTGCCAGCTCCCCGACAGCGGGAATCCTCCCCAGCTCCTATAATTCACCCCTCCACTTT
D: NA; J: TRBJ2-5; size: NA; V: TRBV29-1; length: 13; CDR3: CSVVSTYQETQYF; DNA: TGCAGCGTTGTCTCCACGTACCAAGAGACCCAGTACTTC
D: TRBD2; J: TRBJ2-7; size: NA; V: TRBV29-1; length: 13; CDR3: CSGTDGRAYEQYF; DNA: TGCAGCGGTACCGACGGGAGGGCCTACGAGCAGTACTTC
D: NA; J: TRBJ2-1; size: NA; V: TRBV29-1; length: 13; CDR3: CSAFPSPYNEQFF; DNA: TGCAGCGCCTTTCCCAGCCCTTACAATGAGCAGTTCTTC
D: TRBD1; J: TRBJ2-7; size: NA; V: TRBV29-1; length: 10; CDR3: CSATGSEQYF; DNA: TGCAGCGCGACAGGGAGCGAGCAGTACTTC
D: NA; J: TRBJ2-1; size: NA; V: TRBV20-1; length: 14; CDR3: CSAGRGWGYNEQFF; DNA: TGCAGTGCTGGCAGGGGTTGGGGCTACAATGAGCAGTTCTTC